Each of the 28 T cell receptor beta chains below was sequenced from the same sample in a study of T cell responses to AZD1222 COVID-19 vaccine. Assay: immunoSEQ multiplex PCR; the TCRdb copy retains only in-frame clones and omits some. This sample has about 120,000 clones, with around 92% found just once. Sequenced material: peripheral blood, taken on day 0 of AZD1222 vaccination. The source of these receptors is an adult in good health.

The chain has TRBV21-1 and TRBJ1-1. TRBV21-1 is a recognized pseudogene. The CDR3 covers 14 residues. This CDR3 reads CASSKECWGIEAFF. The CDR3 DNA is TGTGCCAGCAGCAAAGAATGTTGGGGAATTGAAGCTTTCTTT.

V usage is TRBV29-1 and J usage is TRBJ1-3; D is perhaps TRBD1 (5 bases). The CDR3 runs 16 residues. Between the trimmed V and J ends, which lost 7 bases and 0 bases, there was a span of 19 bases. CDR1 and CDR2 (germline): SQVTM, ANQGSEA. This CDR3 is CSALKTVPNSGNTIYF. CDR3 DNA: TGCAGCGCCTTAAAGACAGTACCGAACTCTGGAAACACCATATATTTT.

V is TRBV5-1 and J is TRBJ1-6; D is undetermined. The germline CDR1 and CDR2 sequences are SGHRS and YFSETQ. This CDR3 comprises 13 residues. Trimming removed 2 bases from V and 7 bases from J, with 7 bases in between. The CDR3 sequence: CASSLGPNSPLHF. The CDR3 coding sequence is TGCGCCAGCAGCTTAGGGCCGAATTCACCCCTCCACTTT. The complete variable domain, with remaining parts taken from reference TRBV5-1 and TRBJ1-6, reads KAGVTQTPRYLIKTRGQQVTLSCSPISGHRSVSWYQQTPGQGLQFLFEYFSETQRNKGNFPGRFSGRQFSNSRSEMNVSTLELGDSALYLCASSLGPNSPLHFGNGTRLTVT.

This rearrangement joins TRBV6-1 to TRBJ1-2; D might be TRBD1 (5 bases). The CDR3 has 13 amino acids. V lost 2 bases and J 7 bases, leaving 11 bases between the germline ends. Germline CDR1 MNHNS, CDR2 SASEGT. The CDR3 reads CASSEWQGGGYTF. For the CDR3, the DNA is TGTGCCAGCAGTGAATGGCAGGGTGGTGGCTACACCTTC.

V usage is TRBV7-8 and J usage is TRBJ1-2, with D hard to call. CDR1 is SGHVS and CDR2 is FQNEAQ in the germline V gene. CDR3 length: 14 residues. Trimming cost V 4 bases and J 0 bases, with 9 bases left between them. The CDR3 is CASSSLRTNYGYTF. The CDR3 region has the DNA TGTGCCAGCAGCTCTCTTCGGACTAACTATGGCTACACCTTC.

This CDR3 is CASSLLGQGAYEQYF. CDR3 in DNA: TGTGCCAGCAGCTTACTAGGACAGGGGGCTTACGAGCAGTACTTC. J is TRBJ2-7 and V is TRBV7-2; 11 bases are a match to TRBD1. In germline, CDR1 is SGHTA, CDR2 FQGNSA. The CDR3 contains 15 residues. J lost 4 bases, V lost 2 bases, and 4 bases had no gene match.

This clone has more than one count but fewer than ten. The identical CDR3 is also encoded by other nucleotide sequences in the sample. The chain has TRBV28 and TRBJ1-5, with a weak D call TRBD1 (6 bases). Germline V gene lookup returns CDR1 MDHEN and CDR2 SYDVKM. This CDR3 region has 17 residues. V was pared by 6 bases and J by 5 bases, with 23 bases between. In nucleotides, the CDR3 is TGTGCCAGCAGCCCAACCCGTCCGGGACATCCTCATCAGCCCCAGCATTTT. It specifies CASSPTRPGHPHQPQHF.

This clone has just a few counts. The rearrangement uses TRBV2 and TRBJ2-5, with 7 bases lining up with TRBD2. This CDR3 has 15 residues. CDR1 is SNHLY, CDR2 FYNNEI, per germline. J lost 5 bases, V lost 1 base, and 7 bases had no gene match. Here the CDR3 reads CASSEGGGPSETQYF. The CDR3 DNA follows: TGTGCCAGCAGTGAAGGCGGGGGTCCCTCCGAGACCCAGTACTTC.

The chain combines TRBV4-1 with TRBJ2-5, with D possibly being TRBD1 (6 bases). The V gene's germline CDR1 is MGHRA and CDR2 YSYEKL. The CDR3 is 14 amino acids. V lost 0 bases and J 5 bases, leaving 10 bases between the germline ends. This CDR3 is CASSQEGASETQYF. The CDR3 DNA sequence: TGCGCCAGCAGCCAAGAGGGGGCCTCCGAGACCCAGTACTTC.

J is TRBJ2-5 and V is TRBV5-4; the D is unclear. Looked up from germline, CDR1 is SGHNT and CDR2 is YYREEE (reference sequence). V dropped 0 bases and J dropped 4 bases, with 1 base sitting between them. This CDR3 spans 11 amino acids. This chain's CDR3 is CASSLAETQYF. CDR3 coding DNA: TGTGCCAGCAGCTTGGCAGAGACCCAGTACTTC. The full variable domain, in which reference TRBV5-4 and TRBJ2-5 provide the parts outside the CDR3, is ETGVTQSPTHLIKTRGQQVTLRCSSQSGHNTVSWYQQALGQGPQFIFQYYREEENGRGNFPPRFSGLQFPNYSSELNVNALELDDSALYLCASSLAETQYFGPGTRLLVL.

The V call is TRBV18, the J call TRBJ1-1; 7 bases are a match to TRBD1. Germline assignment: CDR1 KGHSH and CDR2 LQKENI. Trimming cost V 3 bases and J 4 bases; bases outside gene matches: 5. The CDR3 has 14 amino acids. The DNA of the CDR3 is TGTGCCAGCTCACCTACAGGGGAGGCCACTGAAGCTTTCTTT. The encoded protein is CASSPTGEATEAFF. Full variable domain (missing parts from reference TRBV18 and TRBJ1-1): NAGVMQNPRHLVRRRGQEARLRCSPMKGHSHVYWYRQLPEEGLKFMVYLQKENIIDESGMPKERFSAEFPKEGPSILRIQQVVRGDSAAYFCASSPTGEATEAFFGQGTRLTVV.

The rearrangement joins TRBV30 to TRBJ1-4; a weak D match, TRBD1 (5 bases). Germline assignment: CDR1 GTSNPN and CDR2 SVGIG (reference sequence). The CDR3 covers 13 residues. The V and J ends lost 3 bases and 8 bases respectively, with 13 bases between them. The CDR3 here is CAWRGRAREKLFF. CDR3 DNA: TGTGCCTGGAGAGGCAGGGCCAGAGAAAAACTGTTTTTT. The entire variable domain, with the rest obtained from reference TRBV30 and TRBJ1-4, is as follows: SQTIHQWPATLVQPVGSPLSLECTVEGTSNPNLYWYRQAAGRGLQLLFYSVGIGQISSEVPQNLSASRPQDRQFILSSKKLLLSDSGFYLCAWRGRAREKLFFGSGTQLSVL.

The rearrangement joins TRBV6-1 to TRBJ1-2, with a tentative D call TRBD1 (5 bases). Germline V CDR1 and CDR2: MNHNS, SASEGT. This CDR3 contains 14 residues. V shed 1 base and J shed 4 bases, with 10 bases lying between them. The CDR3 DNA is TGTGCCAGCAGTGAAGACAGGTCTTTCTATGGCTACACCTTC. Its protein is CASSEDRSFYGYTF.

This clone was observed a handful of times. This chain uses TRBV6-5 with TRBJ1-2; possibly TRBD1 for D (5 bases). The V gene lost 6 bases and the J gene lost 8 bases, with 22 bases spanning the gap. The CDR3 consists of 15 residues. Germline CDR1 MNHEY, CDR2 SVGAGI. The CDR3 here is CASRNLWEGFVGYTF. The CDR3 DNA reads TGTGCCAGCAGGAACCTGTGGGAGGGGTTTGTAGGCTACACCTTC.

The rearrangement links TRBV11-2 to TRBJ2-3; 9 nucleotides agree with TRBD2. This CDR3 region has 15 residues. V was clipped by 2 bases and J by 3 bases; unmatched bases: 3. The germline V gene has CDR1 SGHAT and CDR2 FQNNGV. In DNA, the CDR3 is TGTGCCAGCAGCTTAAAGCGGGGGGCAACAGATACGCAGTATTTT. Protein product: CASSLKRGATDTQYF.

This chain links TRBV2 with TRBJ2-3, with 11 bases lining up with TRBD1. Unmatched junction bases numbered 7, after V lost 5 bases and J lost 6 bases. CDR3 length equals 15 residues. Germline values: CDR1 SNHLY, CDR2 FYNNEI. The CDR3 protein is CASSRDRGGGDTQYF. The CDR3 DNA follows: TGTGCCAGCAGTCGGGACAGGGGGGGTGGTGATACGCAGTATTTT.

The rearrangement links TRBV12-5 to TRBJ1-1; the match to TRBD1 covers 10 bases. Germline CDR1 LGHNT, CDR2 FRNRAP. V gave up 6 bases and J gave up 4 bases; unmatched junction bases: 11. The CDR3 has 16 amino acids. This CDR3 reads CASGSDRGRGVTEAFF. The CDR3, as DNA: TGTGCTAGTGGCTCCGACAGGGGGCGCGGGGTCACTGAAGCTTTCTTT. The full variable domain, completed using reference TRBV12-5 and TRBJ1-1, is DARVTQTPRHKVTEMGQEVTMRCQPILGHNTVFWYRQTMMQGLELLAYFRNRAPLDDSGMPKDRFSAEMPDATLATLKIQPSEPRDSAVYFCASGSDRGRGVTEAFFGQGTRLTVV.

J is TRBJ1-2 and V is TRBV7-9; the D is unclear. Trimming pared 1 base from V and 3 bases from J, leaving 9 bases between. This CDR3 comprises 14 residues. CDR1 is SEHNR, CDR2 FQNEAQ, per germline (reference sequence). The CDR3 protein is CASSLGGSDYGYTF. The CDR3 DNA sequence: TGTGCCAGCAGCTTAGGCGGCAGTGACTATGGCTACACCTTC.

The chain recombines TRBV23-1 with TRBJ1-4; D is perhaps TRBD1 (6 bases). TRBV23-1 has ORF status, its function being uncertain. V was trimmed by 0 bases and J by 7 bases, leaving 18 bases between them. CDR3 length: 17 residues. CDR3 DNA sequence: TGCGCCAGCAGTCAATCCCGGGGGGCGCCGAATACTGAAAAACTGTTTTTT. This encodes CASSQSRGAPNTEKLFF.

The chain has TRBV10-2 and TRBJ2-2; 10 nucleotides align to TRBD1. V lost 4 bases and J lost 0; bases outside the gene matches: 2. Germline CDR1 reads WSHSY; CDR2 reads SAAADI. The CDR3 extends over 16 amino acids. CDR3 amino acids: CASSAGQGANTGELFF. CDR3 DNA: TGCGCCAGCAGTGCCGGACAGGGGGCGAACACCGGGGAGCTGTTTTTT.

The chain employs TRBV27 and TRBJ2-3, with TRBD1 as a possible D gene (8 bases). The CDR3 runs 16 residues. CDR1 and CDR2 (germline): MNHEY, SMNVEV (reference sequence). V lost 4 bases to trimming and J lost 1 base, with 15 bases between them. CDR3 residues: CASSSGQGGGTDTQYF. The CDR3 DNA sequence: TGTGCCAGCAGTTCAGGACAGGGAGGGGGCACAGATACGCAGTATTTT.

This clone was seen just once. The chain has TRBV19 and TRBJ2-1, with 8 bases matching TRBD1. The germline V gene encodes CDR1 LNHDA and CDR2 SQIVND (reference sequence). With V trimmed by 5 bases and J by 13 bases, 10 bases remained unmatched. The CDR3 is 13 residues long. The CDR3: CASSPTGGKLQFF. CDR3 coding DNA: TGTGCCAGTAGTCCTACAGGGGGAAAGCTACAGTTCTTC.

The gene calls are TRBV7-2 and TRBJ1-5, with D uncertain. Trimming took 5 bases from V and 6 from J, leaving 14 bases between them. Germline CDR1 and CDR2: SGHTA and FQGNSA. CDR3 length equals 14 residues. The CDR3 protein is CASSAVVSTQPQHF. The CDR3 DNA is TGTGCCAGCAGCGCCGTCGTTTCGACTCAGCCCCAGCATTTT. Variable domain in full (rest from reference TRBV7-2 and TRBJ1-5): GAGVSQSPSNKVTEKGKDVELRCDPISGHTALYWYRQSLGQGLEFLIYFQGNSAPDKSGLPSDRFSAERTGGSVSTLTIQRTQQEDSAVYLCASSAVVSTQPQHFGDGTRLSIL.

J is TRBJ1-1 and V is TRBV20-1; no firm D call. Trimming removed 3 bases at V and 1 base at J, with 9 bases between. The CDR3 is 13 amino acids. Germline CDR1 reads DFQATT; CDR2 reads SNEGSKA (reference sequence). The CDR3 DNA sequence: TGCAGTGCTAGTGGTGTAGCGAACACTGAAGCTTTCTTT. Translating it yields CSASGVANTEAFF.

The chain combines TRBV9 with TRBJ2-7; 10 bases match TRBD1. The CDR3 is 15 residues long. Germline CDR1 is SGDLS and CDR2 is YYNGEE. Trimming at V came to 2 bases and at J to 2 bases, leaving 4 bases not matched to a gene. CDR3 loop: CASSVAGTGAYEQYF. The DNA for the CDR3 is TGTGCCAGCAGCGTCGCGGGGACAGGGGCCTACGAGCAGTACTTC.

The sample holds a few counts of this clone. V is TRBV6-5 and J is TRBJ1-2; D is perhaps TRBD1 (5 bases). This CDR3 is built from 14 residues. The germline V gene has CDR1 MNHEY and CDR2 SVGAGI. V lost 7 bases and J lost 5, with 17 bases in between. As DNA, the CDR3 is TGTGCCAGCACCCTCCAGGGCGCGGGGTATGGCTACACCTTC. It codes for CASTLQGAGYGYTF.

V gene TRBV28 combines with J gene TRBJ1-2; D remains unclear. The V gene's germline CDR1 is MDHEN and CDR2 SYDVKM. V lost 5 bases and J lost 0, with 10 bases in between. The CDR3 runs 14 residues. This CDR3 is CASSAHKANYGYTF. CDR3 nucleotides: TGTGCCAGCAGTGCCCACAAGGCTAACTATGGCTACACCTTC.

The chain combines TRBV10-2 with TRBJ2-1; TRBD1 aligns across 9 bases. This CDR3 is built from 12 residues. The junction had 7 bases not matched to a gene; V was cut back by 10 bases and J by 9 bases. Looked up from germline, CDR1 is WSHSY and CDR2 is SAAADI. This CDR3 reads CATGQGRGEQFF. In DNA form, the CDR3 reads TGCGCCACCGGACAGGGGCGAGGTGAGCAGTTCTTC.